Sequencing of this T cell receptor (beta chain) was carried out in a study of blood T cell repertoires in COVID-19 (dated by TCRdb to 2019 to 2021). In terms of the full investigation: The collaborator samples originated in the United States, Italy and Spain and spanned the acute and convalescent phases of COVID-19. The sample metadata nearly always contained a de-identified subject ID, COVID-19 status, age in years and sex. The repertoires were released in a freely available public database meant as a resource for research on the immune response to SARS-CoV-2. HLA class I and class II types, where available, came from metadata supplied by the sample provider rather than from assay-based typing. The prospective study material was composed of cDNA or gDNA derived from T cells, B-cell-depleted T cells, or PBMCs. Samples came from the ongoing ImmuneRACE study (first 160 participants) plus 1,254 subjects from 6 global collaborators. Deeply sampled blood TCRbeta repertoires from subjects exposed to, actively infected with, or recovered from COVID-19 were included in the dataset. What the work shows at the level of the full study, not this receptor alone: The amount of clinical and demographic metadata varied by source and participant and was provided uncurated.

Samples from volunteer blood donors who had recovered from COVID-19 were contributed by a second Seattle source. Collaborating institutions collected whole blood in K2EDTA tubes following their own protocols. For TCRbeta analysis, collaborator samples were shipped as frozen whole blood, as isolated PBMCs, or as DNA extracted from either sample type. In regard to this clone: There is no known antigen for this receptor. No much larger clone exists at a distance of one base, and base qualities are not known.

The immunoSEQ Assay, a bias-controlled multiplex PCR, was used to amplify TCRbeta CDR3 regions from genomic DNA. The authors' analysis ran thus. The number of nucleated cells in each sample was estimated by amplification of reference gene primers within the assay. Sequence reads were collapsed and filtered to measure the absolute abundance of every unique TCRbeta CDR3 rearrangement. For each sample, productive Simpson clonality was calculated by taking the square root of Simpson's diversity index across productive rearrangements. The table comes from immuneACCESS by way of TCRdb, which keeps in-frame sequences with V and J called. Part of the clones is missing from these tables; in studies checked, under half for an unresolved V gene and the rest for unknown reasons. V and J calls plus clone size are reproduced from that table; the DNA served to infer D and trimming. This sample holds over 200,000 clones; around nine tenths were observed only once. The top ten clones comprise 12% of the sample.

The CDR3 runs 13 residues from the cysteine to the phenylalanine. Only the CDR3 region is kept as DNA, spanning 39 bases read in frame from base 1. The germline V gene supplies CDR1 ENHRY and CDR2 SYGVKD. V has 10 bases trimmed and J has 3 bases trimmed; junction bases matching no gene number 8. Sequenced sample: peripheral blood. Recombination joined TRBV10-3 with TRBJ2-7; 8 middle bases align to TRBD2. The TCR comes from a woman between 18 and 30 years old who had recovered from COVID-19. The CDR3 protein is CASLAAGGYEQYF. The DNA reads TGTGCCAGCCTAGCGGCGGGGGGCTACGAGCAGTACTTC.